Listed below are T cell receptor beta chains from one sample, sequenced in a study of vaccination effects on CD4 cells after COVID-19. Sequenced by immunoSEQ multiplex PCR; TCRdb stores in-frame clones only, minus some. Among approximately 13,000 clones listed, over 60% were seen once. Their specific antigens are unknown. Sequencing used CD4+ T cells from PBMCs cultured with SARS-CoV-2 spike peptides, obtained after COVID-19 vaccination. Receptors were obtained from a human donor who received a COVID-19 vaccine. Both conserved end residues are part of each CDR3. The D gene is left open where the match is weak. Size is stated for part of the rows, as once, few or many counts, or as a class when the clone is expanded.

>TRBJ2-5|TRBD2|TRBV30|-
TGTGCCTGGAGTGCGGGGGGTTTCGGAGAGACCCAGTACTTC
CAWSAGGFGETQYF
>TRBJ2-1|-|TRBV6-6|-
TGTGCCAGCAGTTACTCGACGGTCTACAATGAGCAGTTCTTC
CASSYSTVYNEQFF
>TRBJ2-2|-|TRBV3-1/TRBV3-2|-
TGTGCCAGCAGTTGGGCAGGGTCCACCGGGGAGCTGTTTTTT
CASSWAGSTGELFF
>TRBJ1-1|-|TRBV15|-
TGTGCCACCAGCAGAGGTCCGGCAGCGAACACTGAAGCTTTCTTT
CATSRGPAANTEAFF
>TRBJ2-3|-|TRBV28|-
TGTGCCAGCAGTTTACAGGGAACAGATACGCAGTATTTT
CASSLQGTDTQYF
>TRBJ1-4|-|TRBV4-1|-
TGCGCCAGCAGCCAAGAGTATACCCGTCCGCACGATGAAAAACTGTTTTTT
CASSQEYTRPHDEKLFF
>TRBJ1-2|-|TRBV5-5|-
TGTGCCAGCAGCTTGGGCCGGGGGGGCTATGGCTACACCTTC
CASSLGRGGYGYTF
>TRBJ1-1|-|TRBV18|-
TGTGCCAGCTCACCACAGGGAAACACTGAAGCTTTCTTT
CASSPQGNTEAFF
>TRBJ2-5|TRBD2|TRBV13|-
TGTGCCAGCAGCTCCAAAGCGGGGGGGGAGACCCAGTACTTC
CASSSKAGGETQYF
>TRBJ2-4|TRBD2|TRBV4-1|-
TGCGCCAGCAGCCAAGATACATCGGGGGGGCAAAACATTCAGTACTTC
CASSQDTSGGQNIQYF
>TRBJ2-7|TRBD1|TRBV28|-
TGTGCCAGCGGGGCCGGCACAGGGGTAAGCCCCTACGAGCAGTACTTC
CASGAGTGVSPYEQYF
>TRBJ1-2|-|TRBV27|-
TGTGCCAGCAGTCCCCGACCGGGGAATCCTTATGGCTACACCTTC
CASSPRPGNPYGYTF
>TRBJ1-4|TRBD1|TRBV7-9|once
TGTGCCAGCAGCCAGGGACAGTATGAAAAACTGTTTTTT
CASSQGQYEKLFF
>TRBJ2-4|TRBD1|TRBV4-2|-
TGTGCCAGCAGCCCTTGGACAGGGGGGACCAAAAACATTCAGTACTTC
CASSPWTGGTKNIQYF
>TRBJ1-3|-|TRBV5-6|-
TGTGCCAGCAGCTTGGACCCCCGGACGGTCTCTGGAAACACCATATATTTT
CASSLDPRTVSGNTIYF
>TRBJ1-4|-|TRBV3-1/TRBV3-2|-
TGTGCCAGCAGCGCTCTCAGGGAGGCTAATGAAAAACTGTTTTTT
CASSALREANEKLFF
>TRBJ1-6|-|TRBV11-2|-
TGTGCCAGCAGCTTAGACCCGGGGCCGAATTCACCCCTCCACTTT
CASSLDPGPNSPLHF
>TRBJ1-2|-|TRBV7-2|-
TGTGCCAGCAGCTTGCGACGGTATTATGGCTACACCTTC
CASSLRRYYGYTF
>TRBJ1-2|-|TRBV12-3/TRBV12-4|-
TGTGCCAGCAGCGGGGCAGGGTTAGGCTACACCTTC
CASSGAGLGYTF
>TRBJ2-1|-|TRBV30|large
TGTGCCTGGAGTCGAGACGGCGACAATGAGCAGTTCTTC
CAWSRDGDNEQFF
>TRBJ1-2|-|TRBV27|few
TGTGCCAGCAGTTCTCTACCCGACTATGGCTACACCTTC
CASSSLPDYGYTF
>TRBJ2-3|-|TRBV5-1|-
TGCGCCAGCAGCTTGTACTACTCCCGAACAGATACGCAGTATTTT
CASSLYYSRTDTQYF
>TRBJ1-3|-|TRBV11-3|-
TGTGCCAGCAGCCGGGACAACTCTGGAAACACCATATATTTT
CASSRDNSGNTIYF
>TRBJ2-7|TRBD1|TRBV2|medium-sized
TGTGCCAGCGGGGGGACAGGGTACGAGCAGTACTTC
CASGGTGYEQYF
>TRBJ1-3|-|TRBV30|-
TGTGCCTGGAGCGTCAGCTCTGGAAACACCATATATTTT
CAWSVSSGNTIYF
>TRBJ2-7|-|TRBV3-1/TRBV3-2|-
TGTGCCAGCAGCTTGGGGTACGAGCAGTACTTC
CASSLGYEQYF
>TRBJ1-5|-|TRBV25-1|few
TGTGCCAGCAGTCCGACCCCACAGAGATGTGATCAGCCCCAGCATTTT
CASSPTPQRCDQPQHF
>TRBJ2-1|TRBD2|TRBV19|-
TGTGCCAGTACCCCAGGACTAGCGGCTTCCTACAATGAGCAGTTCTTC
CASTPGLAASYNEQFF
>TRBJ1-5|TRBD1|TRBV19|-
TGTGCCAGTAGTATTTGGGGGACAGCGAAAGGGGAGCCCCAGCATTTT
CASSIWGTAKGEPQHF
>TRBJ1-4|TRBD1|TRBV9|-
TGTGCCAGCAGCGTAGGGGACAGGGCCGATGAAAAACTGTTTTTT
CASSVGDRADEKLFF
>TRBJ2-5|TRBD1|TRBV7-2|-
TGTGCCAGCACCCTTTGGACAGGACAAGAGACCCAGTACTTC
CASTLWTGQETQYF